The next 22 T cell receptor beta chains were all read from a single sample in a study of molecular identifiers for immune sequencing clone quantification. TCRdb itself ran the PCR reads through MiXCR, one entry per CDR3 protein. The sample contains around 460,000 distinct CDR3 sequences, about 20% of which appear only once. The sequenced sample consisted of naive CD8+ T cells from blood, with Jurkat cell RNA spiked in. Subset in this sample: FACS-sorted CD8+CD4-CCR7+CD45RA+ naive T cells. These receptors originate from a human donor in good health. Some libraries in this study had Jurkat cell RNA spiked in.

This clonotype was observed at least ten times. The chain has TRBV20-1 and TRBJ1-6, with D uncertain. Trimming took off 1 base at V and 2 bases at J, with 6 bases between the two ends. The germline gives CDR1 DFQATT, CDR2 SNEGSKA (reference sequence). This CDR3 is 14 amino acids long. The CDR3 loop reads CSARVDTYNSPLHF. In nucleotides, the CDR3 is TGCAGTGCTAGAGTCGACACCTATAATTCACCCCTCCACTTT.

About this clonotype itself: This may stem from a read error, because a much larger clone lies one nucleotide away. The CDR3 carries no conserved terminal phenylalanine or tryptophan, so it likely arises from a read error. The chain combines TRBV9 with TRBJ2-7, with D perhaps being TRBD1 or TRBD2 (5 bases each). This CDR3 contains 15 residues. Germline CDR1 reads SGDLS; CDR2 reads YYNGEE. V lost 0 bases and J 2 bases, leaving 12 bases between the germline ends. The CDR3 protein is CASSVGGSDTYEQYS. Written as DNA, the CDR3 is TGTGCCAGCAGCGTAGGGGGGTCTGACACCTACGAGCAGTACTCC.

This clonotype occurred many times. This may stem from a read error, because a much larger clone lies one nucleotide away. The J gene is TRBJ2-7, the V gene TRBV5-8; TRBD1 is a possible D gene (6 bases). Per the germline V gene, CDR1 is SGHTS and CDR2 is YDEGEE. V was pared by 4 bases and J by 3 bases, with 11 bases between. This CDR3 spans 13 amino acids. CDR3 sequence reads: CASSPDSFYEQYF. The CDR3 coding sequence is TGTGCCAGCAGCCCGGACAGTTTCTACGAGCAGTACTTC.

This clonotype was seen a handful of times. Written as DNA, the CDR3 is TGCAGTGCTAGAGATGGAGAATCAAACACCATATATTTT. Translation gives CSARDGESNTIYF. The chain joins TRBV20-1 to TRBJ1-3; the D is unclear. Germline CDR1 reads DFQATT; CDR2 reads SNEGSKA (reference sequence). The CDR3 is 13 amino acids. With 0 bases removed from V and 6 bases from J, the gap between germline ends came to 9 bases.

This clonotype has more than one count but fewer than ten. This chain uses TRBV3-1 with TRBJ1-2; no clear D gene. Germline V gene data show CDR1 as LGHDT and CDR2 as YNNKEL (reference sequence). With 0 bases removed from V and 0 bases from J, the gap between germline ends came to 11 bases. This CDR3 is 16 amino acids long. The CDR3 region has the DNA TGTGCCAGCAGCCAAGATATAGACGGAGCTAACTATGGCTACACCTTC. Translated, it gives CASSQDIDGANYGYTF.

As to this clonotype: The junction differs from germline at one of its ends, possibly a read error. The chain is built from TRBV4-3 and TRBJ2-7; TRBD1 matches at 7 bases. Germline V gene data show CDR1 as LGHNA and CDR2 as YSLEER. The CDR3 consists of 14 residues. DNA for the CDR3: TGCGCCGGCAGCCAAGGGACAGCATCCTACGAGCAGTACTTC. It specifies CAGSQGTASYEQYF.

This clonotype was detected once. A much bigger clone sits one base away, suggesting this may be a read error. The rearrangement links TRBV27 to TRBJ2-3; D is unresolved. V shed 5 bases and J shed 1 base, with 13 bases lying between them. CDR1 and CDR2 from the germline V gene are MNHEY and SMNVEV (reference sequence). This CDR3 region has 15 residues. CDR3 sequence reads: CASSTTLSCTDTQYF. The CDR3 bases are TGTGCCAGCAGTACCACTTTGTCGTGCACAGATACGCAGTATTTT.

This clonotype was picked up many times. The chain uses TRBV2 and TRBJ2-5; 9 bases agree with TRBD2. V lost 5 bases to trimming and J lost 4 bases; unmatched junction nucleotides: 2. Germline CDR1 SNHLY, CDR2 FYNNEI. The CDR3 covers 13 residues. DNA of the CDR3: TGTGCCAGCAGTACTAGCGGGCTAGAGACCCAGTACTTC. This translates into CASSTSGLETQYF.

This clonotype was observed a few times. The chain joins TRBV4-3 to TRBJ2-7; D possibly corresponds to TRBD2 (5 bases). CDR1 and CDR2 (germline): LGHNA, YSLEER. This CDR3 contains 14 residues. Trimming took 2 bases from V and 3 from J, leaving 11 bases between them. The CDR3 region has the DNA TGCGCCAGCAGCCAATGGACGGGGAACTACGAGCAGTACTTC. Protein sequence: CASSQWTGNYEQYF.

This clonotype was seen repeatedly, ten times or more. The chain joins TRBV6-6 to TRBJ2-1, with D perhaps matching TRBD2 (5 bases). V lost 10 bases, J lost 6 bases, and 19 bases lay in between. This CDR3 is 14 amino acids long. Germline-derived CDR1 and CDR2 are MNHNY and SVGAGI (reference sequence). CDR3 bases: TGTGCCACCGGTACCGGGGTTGGGGTCAATGAGCAGTTCTTC. This codes for CATGTGVGVNEQFF.

Points on this clonotype: Given a much more abundant clone one base away, this may be a read error. The chain carries TRBV14 and TRBJ2-7; 11 nucleotides match TRBD1. Looked up from germline, CDR1 is SGHDN and CDR2 is FVKESK. The CDR3 runs 16 residues. CDR3 nucleotide sequence: TGTGCCAGCAGCCAAGGGACAGGGGGCTTGGGGTACGAGCAGTGCTTC. Its protein is CASSQGTGGLGYEQCF. Filled out from reference TRBV14 and TRBJ2-7, the complete variable domain reads EAGVTQFPSHSVIEKGQTVTLRCDPISGHDNLYWYRRVMGKEIKFLLHFVKESKQDESGMPNNRFLAERTGGTYSTLKVQPAELEDSGVYFCASSQGTGGLGYEQCFGPGTRLTVT.

The gene calls are TRBV19 and TRBJ2-5; D tentatively reads TRBD1 or TRBD2 (6 bases each). There are 14 residues in the CDR3. Germline loops: CDR1 LNHDA, CDR2 SQIVND (reference sequence). Between the trimmed V and J ends, which lost 5 bases and 2 bases, there was a span of 12 bases. This chain's CDR3 is CASSYQGGQETQYF. In nucleotides, the CDR3 is TGTGCCAGTAGTTACCAAGGGGGGCAAGAGACCCAGTACTTC.

In its sample, this clonotype was seen many times. The chain joins TRBV5-6 to TRBJ2-7; D not resolved. There are 13 residues in the CDR3. CDR1 and CDR2 from the germline V gene are SGHDT and YYEEEE. V dropped 4 bases and J dropped 0 bases, with 8 bases sitting between them. CDR3 residues: CASSLGVSYEQYF. The CDR3 DNA sequence: TGTGCCAGCAGCCTCGGAGTCTCCTACGAGCAGTACTTC.

In regard to this clonotype: This may be a read error: a much more frequent sequence differs by one nucleotide. The V and J genes are TRBV15 and TRBJ2-3, with D perhaps TRBD2 (5 bases). V gave up 0 bases and J gave up 4 bases, with 11 bases separating them. Germline V gene sequence: CDR1 LNHNV, CDR2 YYDKDF (reference sequence). This CDR3 comprises 15 residues. CDR3 nucleotide sequence: TGTGCCACCAGCAGAGAGGGATACGGGGCAGATACGCAGTATTTT. It encodes CATSREGYGADTQYF.

The table lists this clonotype with many counts. The chain couples TRBV28 to TRBJ2-6; 7 nucleotides align to TRBD1. CDR1 is MDHEN and CDR2 is SYDVKM in the germline V gene. J lost 1 base, V lost 3 bases, and 3 bases had no gene match. The CDR3 is 16 amino acids. The CDR3 here is CASSLATGSGANVLTF. The DNA of the CDR3 is TGTGCCAGCAGTTTGGCGACAGGGTCTGGGGCCAACGTCCTGACTTTC.

The genes are TRBV5-3 and TRBJ2-7, with 7 bases lining up with TRBD1. TRBV5-3 is reported as an ORF; its role is uncertain. CDR3 length equals 16 residues. The J segment lost 0 bases and the V segment lost 8 bases, leaving 14 bases of the junction unmatched. CDR3 in amino acids: CASSHEQGIYSYEQYF. The CDR3 nucleotides are TGTGCCAGCAGCCATGAACAGGGGATATACTCCTACGAGCAGTACTTC.

Comment on this clonotype: Possible read error: a much larger clone is one base away. This chain joins TRBV2 and TRBJ1-1; maybe TRBD1 (5 bases). The CDR3 length is 13 residues. The V gene's germline CDR1 is SNHLY and CDR2 FYNNEI. CDR3: CASSPGLITAAFF. Here the CDR3 DNA reads TGTGCCAGCAGCCCGGGACTGATCACTGCAGCTTTCTTT.

This clonotype was counted at least ten times. The genes are TRBV28 and TRBJ2-1; no clear D gene. Trimming shortened V by 1 base and J by 12 bases, and 10 bases separated the two germline ends. This CDR3 is 12 amino acids long. Germline-derived CDR1 and CDR2 are MDHEN and SYDVKM. The CDR3 DNA sequence: TGTGCCAGCAGTTTATACGTTTATGGGCAGTTCTTC. It specifies CASSLYVYGQFF.

The table lists this clonotype with a few counts. The chain combines TRBV24-1 with TRBJ1-5, with D tentatively TRBD1 (5 bases). Trimming took 3 bases from V and 6 from J, leaving 14 bases between them. Germline loops: CDR1 KGHDR, CDR2 SFDVKD. CDR3 length equals 15 residues. The CDR3 sequence is CATSDGGGYGQPQHF. The CDR3 DNA sequence: TGTGCCACCAGTGATGGGGGGGGGTACGGTCAGCCCCAGCATTTT.

This clonotype was seen a handful of times. The chain employs TRBV13 and TRBJ2-3; 11 bases agree with TRBD2. CDR3 size: 16 residues. Looked up from germline, CDR1 is PRHDT and CDR2 is FYEKMQ (reference sequence). J was trimmed by 5 bases and V by 1 base; bases with no gene match: 5. This CDR3 reads CASSLEGLAEQDTQYF. Written as DNA, the CDR3 is TGTGCCAGCAGCTTAGAGGGACTAGCGGAGCAAGATACGCAGTATTTT.

This clonotype was observed many times. This chain uses TRBV5-1 with TRBJ2-5; D remains unclear. CDR3 length: 14 residues. V was cut by 0 bases and J by 0 bases, with 6 bases left in between. The V gene's germline CDR1 is SGHRS and CDR2 YFSETQ. The CDR3 here is CASSLENDQETQYF. The CDR3 DNA sequence: TGCGCCAGCAGCTTGGAAAACGACCAAGAGACCCAGTACTTC.

The gene calls are TRBV30 and TRBJ1-2, with 8 bases matching TRBD1. V dropped 2 bases and J dropped 4; count of bases not matched to a gene: 0. The CDR3 spans 12 residues. Germline CDR1 reads GTSNPN; CDR2 reads SVGIG (reference sequence). DNA for the CDR3: TGTGCCTGGAGTACAGGGGGCTATGGCTACACCTTC. This translates into CAWSTGGYGYTF.